Shown below are 10 T cell receptor beta chains from a single sample sequenced in a study of T cells after yellow fever vaccination (dated by TCRdb to the late 2010s). The library came from 5' RACE. Sequencing took place on an Illumina NovaSeq 6000. The public reads were run again by TCRdb, first through fastp at Q25 and then through MiXCR, and only productive beta chains were kept. Under each unique CDR3 protein, matching rows form one entry showing the most common genes and DNA. This sample has around 310,000 distinct CDR3 sequences in its table, and roughly 4.3% of those were observed once. The ten most abundant clones make up 20% to 30% of the sample. This specimen's treatment or condition label, per the study, means: live attenuated yellow fever vaccine strain. The specimen comprised PBMCs, sampled 5 days after the yellow fever booster vaccination. The source is a young man who received the YFV17D yellow fever vaccine.

This clonotype has ten or more counts. The CDR3 DNA is TGCAGCGTGACCGGGACTAGCAAAAACATTCAGTACTTC. This codes for CSVTGTSKNIQYF. This chain uses TRBV29-1 with TRBJ2-4; 8 bases align to TRBD2. The CDR3 extends over 13 amino acids. The V gene's germline CDR1 is SQVTM and CDR2 ANQGSEA. The ends lost 6 bases at V and 3 bases at J; junction bases unmatched: 4.

V gene TRBV10-3 combines with J gene TRBJ1-1; weak D call: TRBD1 (6 bases). V gave up 4 bases and J gave up 0 bases, with 12 bases separating them. This CDR3 region has 15 residues. CDR1 ENHRY and CDR2 SYGVKD come from the germline V gene. The CDR3 reads CAISARGGLNTEAFF. DNA of the CDR3: TGTGCCATCAGTGCCCGGGGGGGCCTGAACACTGAAGCTTTCTTT.

At least ten counts were recorded for this clonotype. This chain connects TRBV7-2 to TRBJ2-7, with D tentatively TRBD1 (7 bases). This CDR3 is built from 13 residues. The ends were cut back, 4 bases at V and 3 bases at J, with 10 bases in the middle. The germline CDR1 and CDR2 sequences are SGHTA and FQGNSA. CDR3 region: CASSSGGLYEQYF. The DNA for the CDR3 is TGTGCCAGCAGCTCAGGGGGGCTCTACGAGCAGTACTTC.

Only a few counts were recorded for this clonotype. The genes are TRBV20-1 and TRBJ2-6; tentative D call: TRBD2 (6 bases). V was cut by 1 base and J by 0 bases, with 10 bases left in between. In germline, CDR1 is DFQATT, CDR2 SNEGSKA (reference sequence). The CDR3 is 16 amino acids. The CDR3 bases are TGCAGTGCTAGAGGCGGGGCCCACTCTGGGGCCAACGTCCTGACTTTC. Protein: CSARGGAHSGANVLTF.

This clonotype has just a few counts. The chain carries TRBV30 and TRBJ2-3; 7 nucleotides line up with TRBD2. With 1 base clipped from V and 1 base from J, the junction kept 2 bases outside the gene matches. The V gene's germline CDR1 is GTSNPN and CDR2 SVGIG (reference sequence). The CDR3 has 14 amino acids. The chain's CDR3 is CAWSGAGGTDTQYF. CDR3 bases: TGTGCCTGGAGTGGGGCGGGGGGCACAGATACGCAGTATTTT.

The chain has TRBV29-1 and TRBJ2-5; D ambiguous. The CDR3 consists of 13 residues. V lost 3 bases and J lost 1, with 9 bases in between. Germline CDR1 and CDR2: SQVTM and ANQGSEA. In DNA, the CDR3 is TGCAGCGTTGAGAAAGGTTCCCAAGAGACCCAGTACTTC. Translated: CSVEKGSQETQYF.

The genes are TRBV30 and TRBJ1-2; D is uncertain. Germline V gene sequence: CDR1 GTSNPN, CDR2 SVGIG (reference sequence). V lost 6 bases to trimming and J lost 3 bases, with 11 bases between them. CDR3 length: 12 residues. This chain's CDR3 is CACHTGDYGYTF. CDR3 coding DNA: TGTGCCTGCCACACTGGGGACTATGGCTACACCTTC.

This clonotype turned up a few times. The V and J genes are TRBV30 and TRBJ1-1; perhaps TRBD1 as D (6 bases). The CDR3 consists of 14 residues. CDR1 is GTSNPN, CDR2 SVGIG, per germline (reference sequence). The ends were cut back, 0 bases at V and 4 bases at J, with 12 bases in the middle. The CDR3 DNA reads TGTGCCTGGAGTGTCCTGGGGGCTGGCACTGAAGCTTTCTTT. It codes for CAWSVLGAGTEAFF.

This clonotype was observed a handful of times. The chain combines TRBV7-2 with TRBJ1-2; D is unresolved. V lost 3 bases and J lost 2, with 10 bases in between. CDR1 is SGHTA, CDR2 FQGNSA, per germline. This CDR3 is built from 14 residues. The CDR3 DNA sequence: TGTGCCAGCAGCTTCTCTCGATCCAACTATGGCTACACCTTC. The encoded protein is CASSFSRSNYGYTF.

The chain links TRBV7-9 to TRBJ1-2, with TRBD1 as a possible D gene (5 bases). V lost 5 bases, J lost 3 bases, and 10 bases lay in between. Germline lookup yields CDR1 SEHNR and CDR2 FQNEAQ (reference sequence). The CDR3 totals 13 residues. Here the CDR3 DNA reads TGTGCCAGCAGCCGTCGGGGGGACTATGGCTACACCTTC. It encodes CASSRRGDYGYTF.